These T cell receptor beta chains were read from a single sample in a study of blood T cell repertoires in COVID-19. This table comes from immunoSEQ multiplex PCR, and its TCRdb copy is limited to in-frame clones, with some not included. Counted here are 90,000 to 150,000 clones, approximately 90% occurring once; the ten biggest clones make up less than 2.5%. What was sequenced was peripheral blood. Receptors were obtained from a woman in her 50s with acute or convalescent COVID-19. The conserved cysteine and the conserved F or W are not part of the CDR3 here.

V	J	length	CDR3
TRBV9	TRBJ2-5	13	ASSPSQGPQETQY
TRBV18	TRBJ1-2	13	ASSPGRELLYGYT
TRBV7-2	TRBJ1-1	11	ASSLRSTGEAF
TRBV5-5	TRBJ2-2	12	ASSLGTGAGELF
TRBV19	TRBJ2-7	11	ARALGRQSGQY
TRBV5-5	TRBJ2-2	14	ASSLTSLSSTGELF
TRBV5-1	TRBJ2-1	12	ASSFSGGPREQF
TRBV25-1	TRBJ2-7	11	ASSADTSYEQY
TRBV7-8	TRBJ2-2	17	ASSSYRDRLAGGTGELF
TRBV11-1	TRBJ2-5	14	ASSSGTSGGQETQY
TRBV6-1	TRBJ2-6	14	ASTEFLARGANVLT
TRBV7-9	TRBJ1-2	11	ASSFRSRDGYT
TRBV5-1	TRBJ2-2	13	ASSLAGTGAGELF
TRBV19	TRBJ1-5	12	ASSTDRADQPQH
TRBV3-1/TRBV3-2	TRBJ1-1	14	ASSQPNRAGNTEAF
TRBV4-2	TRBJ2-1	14	ASSQVARGSIGEQF
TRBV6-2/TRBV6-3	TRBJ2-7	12	ASSYGDRGHEQY
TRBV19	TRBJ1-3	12	ASSMQASGNTIY
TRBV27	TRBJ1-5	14	ASSSGFIRGYQPQH
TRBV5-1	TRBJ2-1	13	ASSLEGTSYNEQF
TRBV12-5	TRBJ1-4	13	ASIHREESNEKLF
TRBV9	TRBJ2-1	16	ASSVEGGLAGPYNEQF
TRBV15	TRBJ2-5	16	ATSRDPLYGTGEETQY
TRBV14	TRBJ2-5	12	ASSVLAIPETQY
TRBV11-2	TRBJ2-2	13	ASSFGLAGTGELF
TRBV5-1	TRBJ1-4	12	ASSTDTANEKLF
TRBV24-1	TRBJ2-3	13	ATSDTGTSTDTQY
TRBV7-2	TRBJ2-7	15	ASSRPTSWQGSYEQY
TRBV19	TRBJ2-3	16	ASSPPRTSGKGTDTQY
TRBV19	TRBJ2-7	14	ASSSRLAGHPYEQY
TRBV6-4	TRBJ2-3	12	ASSPAGGTDTQY
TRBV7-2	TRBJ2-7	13	ASSQQTGGYYEQY